The sequence of this TCR beta chain was determined in a study of tumor-infiltrating lymphocytes in oesophageal squamous cell carcinoma. MiXCR, applied by TCRdb to the PCR reads, yields one record per CDR3 protein. Here the sample spans nearly 20,000 distinct CDR3 sequences, roughly 40% being singletons. Germline-derived CDR1 and CDR2 are SGHTA and FQGTGA. The V end was cut by 3 bases, the J end by 3 bases, with 5 bases between. This CDR3 has 13 amino acids. Sequences were obtained from esophageal tumor tissue. The chain joins TRBV7-3 to TRBJ1-4, with D tentatively TRBD1 (5 bases). This TCR derives from a male donor with esophageal squamous cell carcinoma. CDR3 nucleotides: TGTGCCAGCAGCTTGACAGCTAATGAAAAACTGTTTTTT. This gives the protein CASSLTANEKLFF.